The sequence of this T cell receptor beta chain was determined in a study of T cell responses to AZD1222 COVID-19 vaccine. General study points: Only five to seven AZD1222 recipients were seropositive at baseline. Epitopes outside B.1.351 and B.1.1.7 mutated regions reportedly drew nearly half of spike TCRs. Among the donors, most were white British and more were female, and clonal diversity was possibly underestimated.

There are 11 residues in the CDR3. Trimming removed 4 bases at V and 8 bases at J, with 11 bases between. The V gene's germline CDR1 is DFQATT and CDR2 SNEGSKA (reference sequence). Libraries were prepared by immunoSEQ multiplex PCR; TCRdb keeps only in-frame clonotypes and omits some of them. The table records about 81,000 clones, just over 90% of them present only once. Note on this clone: Its antigen is undetermined.

This sequence originates from an adult who received the AZD1222 COVID-19 vaccine. The V gene is TRBV20-1, the J gene TRBJ1-1; D not resolved. Material: peripheral blood, obtained 28 days after the second AZD1222 dose. CDR3 sequence: CSATSGLEAFF. The CDR3 DNA is TGCAGTGCTACCTCGGGTCTCGAAGCTTTCTTT.